The 9 T cell receptor beta chains below were found in one sample sequenced in a study of Ad26.COV2.S vaccination and SARS-CoV-2 variants. Treatment: around 19 received Ad26.COV2.S at low or high dose, single or two shots; 5 received placebo; per-sample allocation not given. Sampling happened 63 days after the first vaccine or placebo injection. Using immunoSEQ multiplex PCR, the repertoire was profiled, and TCRdb retains in-frame clones only, with some absent. This table holds roughly 500,000 clones, approximately 88% found once. The source material was peripheral blood, sampled in a trial of Ad26.COV2.S vaccine versus placebo. The source is a person aged 18 to 59 who received the Ad26.COV2.S COVID-19 vaccine or a placebo.

This clone came up once. The chain employs TRBV4-1 and TRBJ2-2, with a weak D call TRBD2 (6 bases). Germline V gene sequence: CDR1 MGHRA, CDR2 YSYEKL. The CDR3 length is 16 residues. The ends were cut back, 1 base at V and 6 bases at J, with 15 bases in the middle. CDR3 bases: TGCGCCAGCAGCCAAGCTTCCCGGGAGTTCGCCGGGGAGCTGTTTTTT. The encoded protein is CASSQASREFAGELFF.

With respect to this clone: The same CDR3 is also encoded by other DNA sequences in this sample. The chain uses TRBV7-2 and TRBJ2-5, with unresolved D. Looked up from germline, CDR1 is SGHTA and CDR2 is FQGNSA. The CDR3 runs 12 residues. V shed 3 bases and J shed 0 bases, with 2 bases lying between them. The DNA for the CDR3 is TGTGCCAGCAGCTTGGACCAAGAGACCCAGTACTTC. Protein product: CASSLDQETQYF. Full variable domain (rest looked up from reference TRBV7-2 and TRBJ2-5): GAGVSQSPSNKVTEKGKDVELRCDPISGHTALYWYRQSLGQGLEFLIYFQGNSAPDKSGLPSDRFSAERTGGSVSTLTIQRTQQEDSAVYLCASSLDQETQYFGPGTRLLVL.

The chain recombines TRBV5-1 with TRBJ1-2; D unresolved. Germline CDR1 SGHRS, CDR2 YFSETQ. The CDR3 has 14 amino acids. With 7 bases removed from V and 7 bases from J, the gap between germline ends came to 20 bases. Written as DNA, the CDR3 is TGCGCCAGCGGTCGAGCGGACTCCCCGAGTGGCTACACCTTC. Its protein is CASGRADSPSGYTF. Combining the CDR3 with reference TRBV5-1 and TRBJ1-2 gives the whole variable domain KAGVTQTPRYLIKTRGQQVTLSCSPISGHRSVSWYQQTPGQGLQFLFEYFSETQRNKGNFPGRFSGRQFSNSRSEMNVSTLELGDSALYLCASGRADSPSGYTFGSGTRLTVV.

V and J are TRBV29-1 and TRBJ2-2; no firm D call. CDR1 is SQVTM and CDR2 is ANQGSEA in the germline V gene. Trimming stripped 6 bases from V and 5 bases from J, with 10 bases between. This CDR3 has 12 residues. This CDR3 reads CSVKGMTGELFF. For the CDR3, the DNA is TGCAGCGTCAAGGGTATGACCGGGGAGCTGTTTTTT.

This chain uses TRBV20-1 with TRBJ1-1; no firm D call. Trimming left V 4 bases short and J 3 bases short, with 6 bases between. CDR1 DFQATT and CDR2 SNEGSKA come from the germline V gene (reference sequence). This CDR3 spans 11 amino acids. CDR3 region: CSAKEYTEAFF. The CDR3 nucleotides are TGCAGTGCTAAGGAGTACACTGAAGCTTTCTTT.

This chain joins TRBV15 and TRBJ2-1; D is perhaps TRBD1 (5 bases). The V and J ends lost 5 bases and 7 bases respectively, with 24 bases between them. Per the germline V gene, CDR1 is LNHNV and CDR2 is YYDKDF (reference sequence). CDR3 length: 17 amino acids. The DNA of the CDR3 is TGTGCCACCAGCCGCCTGTGGACCGGCAGGGCGTGGAATGAGCAGTTCTTC. It codes for CATSRLWTGRAWNEQFF.

V gene TRBV6-6 combines with J gene TRBJ2-3; the D gene is possibly TRBD2 (5 bases). V gave up 5 bases and J gave up 0 bases, with 15 bases separating them. The CDR3 is 16 residues long. Germline V lookup: CDR1 MNHNY, CDR2 SVGAGI (reference sequence). CDR3 residues: CASSALRAGSTDTQYF. The CDR3 DNA sequence: TGTGCCAGCAGTGCCCTGAGGGCCGGGAGCACAGATACGCAGTATTTT.

The chain uses TRBV6-5 and TRBJ2-7; 13 bases align to TRBD2. Germline CDR1 is MNHEY and CDR2 is SVGAGI. The ends lost 4 bases at V and 7 bases at J; junction bases unmatched: 7. CDR3 length equals 15 residues. In nucleotides, the CDR3 is TGTGCCAGCAGTTCCGGACTAGCGGGAGTCCCAGAGCAGTACTTC. Translated: CASSSGLAGVPEQYF.

This chain joins TRBV15 and TRBJ2-1; D possibly corresponds to TRBD1 (5 bases). With 5 bases removed from V and 2 bases from J, the gap between germline ends came to 19 bases. This CDR3 is 17 amino acids long. CDR1 and CDR2 (germline): LNHNV, YYDKDF (reference sequence). Written as DNA, the CDR3 is TGTGCCACCAGCGATATCTTTTCGGACACTACCTACAATGAGCAGTTCTTC. This encodes CATSDIFSDTTYNEQFF.